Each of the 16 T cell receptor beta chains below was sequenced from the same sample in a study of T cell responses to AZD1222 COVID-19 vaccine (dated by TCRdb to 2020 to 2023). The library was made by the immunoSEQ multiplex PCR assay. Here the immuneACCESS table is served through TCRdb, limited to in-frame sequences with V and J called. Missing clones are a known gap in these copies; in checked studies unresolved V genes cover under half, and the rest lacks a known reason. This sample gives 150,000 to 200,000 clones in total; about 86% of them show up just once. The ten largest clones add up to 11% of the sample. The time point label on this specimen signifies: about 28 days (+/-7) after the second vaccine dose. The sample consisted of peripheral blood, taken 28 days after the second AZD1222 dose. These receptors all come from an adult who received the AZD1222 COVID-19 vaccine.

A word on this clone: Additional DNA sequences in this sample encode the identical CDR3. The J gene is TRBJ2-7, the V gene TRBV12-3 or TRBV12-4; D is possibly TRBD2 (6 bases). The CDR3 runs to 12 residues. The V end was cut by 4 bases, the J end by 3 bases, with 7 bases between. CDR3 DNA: TGTGCCAGCAGTTCGCGGGGCTACGAGCAGTACTTC. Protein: CASSSRGYEQYF.

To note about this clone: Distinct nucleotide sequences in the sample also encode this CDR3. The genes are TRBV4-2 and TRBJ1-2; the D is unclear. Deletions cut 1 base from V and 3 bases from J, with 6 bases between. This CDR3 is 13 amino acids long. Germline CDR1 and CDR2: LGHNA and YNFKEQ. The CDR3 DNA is TGTGCCAGCAGCCAAGGTGTAGACTATGGCTACACCTTC. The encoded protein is CASSQGVDYGYTF.

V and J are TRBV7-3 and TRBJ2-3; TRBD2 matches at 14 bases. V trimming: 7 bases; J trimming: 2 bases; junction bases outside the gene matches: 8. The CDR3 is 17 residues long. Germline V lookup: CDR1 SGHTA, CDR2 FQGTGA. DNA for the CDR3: TGTGCCAGCATCCAAGGGGGACTAGCGGGGGACACAGATACGCAGTATTTT. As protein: CASIQGGLAGDTDTQYF.

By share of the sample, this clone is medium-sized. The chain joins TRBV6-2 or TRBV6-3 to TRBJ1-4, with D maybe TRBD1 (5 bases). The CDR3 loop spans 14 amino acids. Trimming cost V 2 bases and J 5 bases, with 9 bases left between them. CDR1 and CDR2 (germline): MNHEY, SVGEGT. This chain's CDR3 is CASSYGAENEKLFF. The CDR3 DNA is TGTGCCAGCAGTTACGGGGCAGAAAATGAAAAACTGTTTTTT.

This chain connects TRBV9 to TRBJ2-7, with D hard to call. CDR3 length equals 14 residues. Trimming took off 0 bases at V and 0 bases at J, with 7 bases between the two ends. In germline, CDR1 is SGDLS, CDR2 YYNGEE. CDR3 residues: CASSVETVSYEQYF. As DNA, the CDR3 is TGTGCCAGCAGCGTAGAAACGGTCTCCTACGAGCAGTACTTC.

CDR3 DNA sequence: TGTGCCAGCGGAGATACAGCCGTAGCCAAAAACATTCAGTACTTC. This codes for CASGDTAVAKNIQYF. The genes are TRBV7-2 and TRBJ2-4; D is uncertain. The CDR3 has 15 amino acids. The V end lost 8 bases, the J end lost 0 bases, and 14 bases lay between the germline ends. Germline CDR1 reads SGHTA; CDR2 reads FQGNSA. Drawing the rest from reference TRBV7-2 and TRBJ2-4, the complete variable domain is GAGVSQSPSNKVTEKGKDVELRCDPISGHTALYWYRQSLGQGLEFLIYFQGNSAPDKSGLPSDRFSAERTGGSVSTLTIQRTQQEDSAVYLCASGDTAVAKNIQYFGAGTRLSVL.

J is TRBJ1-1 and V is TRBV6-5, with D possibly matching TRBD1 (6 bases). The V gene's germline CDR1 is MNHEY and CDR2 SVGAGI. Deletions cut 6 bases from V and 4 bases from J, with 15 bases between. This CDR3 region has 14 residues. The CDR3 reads CASRPLQGGTEAFF. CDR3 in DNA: TGTGCCAGCAGACCCCTACAGGGAGGCACTGAAGCTTTCTTT.

The chain's CDR3 is CASTDRGYENEKLFF. The CDR3 DNA reads TGTGCCAGCACGGACAGGGGATATGAGAATGAAAAACTGTTTTTT. The chain combines TRBV19 with TRBJ1-4, with 9 bases matching TRBD1. V shed 9 bases and J 5 bases; nucleotides not matched to a gene: 10. The CDR3 runs to 15 residues. Per germline, CDR1 LNHDA and CDR2 SQIVND (reference sequence).

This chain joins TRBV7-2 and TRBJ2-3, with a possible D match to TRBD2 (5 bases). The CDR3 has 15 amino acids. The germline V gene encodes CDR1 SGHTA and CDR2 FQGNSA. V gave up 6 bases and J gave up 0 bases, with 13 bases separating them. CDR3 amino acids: CASSPGFSSTDTQYF. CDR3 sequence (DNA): TGTGCCAGCAGTCCGGGGTTTTCTAGCACAGATACGCAGTATTTT.

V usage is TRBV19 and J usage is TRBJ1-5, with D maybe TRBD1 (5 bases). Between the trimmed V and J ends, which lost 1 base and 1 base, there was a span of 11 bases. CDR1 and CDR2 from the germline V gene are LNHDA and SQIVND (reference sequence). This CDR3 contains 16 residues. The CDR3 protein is CASSIVRGESNQPQHF. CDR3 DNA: TGTGCCAGTAGTATAGTGAGGGGCGAAAGCAATCAGCCCCAGCATTTT.

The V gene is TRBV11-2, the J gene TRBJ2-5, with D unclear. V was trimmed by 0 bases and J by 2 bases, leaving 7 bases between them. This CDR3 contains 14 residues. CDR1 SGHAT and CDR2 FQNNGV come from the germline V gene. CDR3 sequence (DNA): TGTGCCAGCAGCTTAGATCGCTCACAAGAGACCCAGTACTTC. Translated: CASSLDRSQETQYF. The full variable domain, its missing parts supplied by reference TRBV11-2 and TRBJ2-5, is EAGVAQSPRYKIIEKRQSVAFWCNPISGHATLYWYQQILGQGPKLLIQFQNNGVVDDSQLPKDRFSAERLKGVDSTLKIQPAKLEDSAVYLCASSLDRSQETQYFGPGTRLLVL.

The CDR3 spells CASSQDTQGLYGYTF. In nucleotides, the CDR3 is TGTGCCAGCAGCCAAGATACACAGGGGTTGTATGGCTACACCTTC. The chain links TRBV3-1 (or the pseudogene TRBV3-2) to TRBJ1-2; 7 bases fit TRBD1. The CDR3 consists of 15 residues. The junction had 6 bases not matched to a gene; V was cut back by 0 bases and J by 5 bases. Germline CDR1 is LGHDT and CDR2 is YNNKEL (reference sequence).

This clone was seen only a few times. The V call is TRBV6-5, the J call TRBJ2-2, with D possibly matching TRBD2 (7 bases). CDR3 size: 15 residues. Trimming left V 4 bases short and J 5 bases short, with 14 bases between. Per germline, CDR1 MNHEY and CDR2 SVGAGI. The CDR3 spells CASSSMGRGTGELFF. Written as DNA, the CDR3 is TGTGCCAGCAGTTCAATGGGGAGGGGGACCGGGGAGCTGTTTTTT.

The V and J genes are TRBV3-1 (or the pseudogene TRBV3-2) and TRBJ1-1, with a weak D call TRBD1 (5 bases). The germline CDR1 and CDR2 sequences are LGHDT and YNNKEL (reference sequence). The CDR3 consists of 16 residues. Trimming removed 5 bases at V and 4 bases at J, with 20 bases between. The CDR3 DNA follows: TGTGCCAGCAGCAAAAGCCCCCCGGGGACGGCCACTGAAGCTTTCTTT. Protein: CASSKSPPGTATEAFF.

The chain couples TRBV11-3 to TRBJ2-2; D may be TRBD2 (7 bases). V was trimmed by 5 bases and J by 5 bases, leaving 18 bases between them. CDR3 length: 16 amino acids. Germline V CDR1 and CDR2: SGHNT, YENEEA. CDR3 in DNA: TGTGCCAGCAGCCAGAGGGGGACCGGGGGGACCGGGGAGCTGTTTTTT. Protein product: CASSQRGTGGTGELFF.

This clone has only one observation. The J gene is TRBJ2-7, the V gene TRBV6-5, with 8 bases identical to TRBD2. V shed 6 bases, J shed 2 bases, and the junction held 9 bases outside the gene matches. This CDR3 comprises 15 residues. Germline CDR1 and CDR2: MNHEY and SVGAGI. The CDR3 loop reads CASSSSTSDTYEQYF. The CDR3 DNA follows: TGTGCCAGCAGCTCCTCGACTAGCGACACCTACGAGCAGTACTTC.